This T cell receptor beta chain was observed in a study of Ad26.COV2.S vaccination and SARS-CoV-2 variants. Points from the study as a whole: After vaccination, substantial breadth of spike-specific CD8+ and CD4+ responses was reported.

As regards this clone: Antigen specificity is unknown.

Germline V gene lookup returns CDR1 SGHRS and CDR2 YFSETQ. There are 14 residues in the CDR3. V lost 4 bases and J lost 3, with 14 bases in between. Here immunoSEQ multiplex PCR was the method, and the copy in TCRdb shows in-frame clones only, minus some. The table includes around 370,000 clones, about 91% detected once. This clonotype was sampled from a human donor who had recovered from COVID-19. The chain employs TRBV5-1 and TRBJ2-7, with a tentative D call TRBD1 (5 bases). The sequencing here drew on peripheral blood, taken after recovery from COVID-19. CDR3 loop: CASSQGPKNYEQYF. In DNA form, the CDR3 reads TGCGCCAGCAGCCAGGGTCCAAAAAACTACGAGCAGTACTTC.